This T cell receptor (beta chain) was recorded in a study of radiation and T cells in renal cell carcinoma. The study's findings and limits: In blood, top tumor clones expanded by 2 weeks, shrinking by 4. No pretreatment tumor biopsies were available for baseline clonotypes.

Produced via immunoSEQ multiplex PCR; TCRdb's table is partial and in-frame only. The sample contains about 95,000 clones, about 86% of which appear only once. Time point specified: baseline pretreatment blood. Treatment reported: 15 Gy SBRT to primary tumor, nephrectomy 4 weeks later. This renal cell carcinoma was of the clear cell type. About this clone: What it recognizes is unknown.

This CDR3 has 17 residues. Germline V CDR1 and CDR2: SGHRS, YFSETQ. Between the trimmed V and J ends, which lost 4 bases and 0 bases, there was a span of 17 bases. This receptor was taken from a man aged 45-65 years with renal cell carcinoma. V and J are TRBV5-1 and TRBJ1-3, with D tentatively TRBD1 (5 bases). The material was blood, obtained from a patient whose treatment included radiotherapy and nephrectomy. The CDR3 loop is CASSPQATAFSGNTIYF. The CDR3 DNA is TGCGCCAGCAGCCCCCAGGCGACAGCATTCTCTGGAAACACCATATATTTT.